This is a list of T cell receptor beta chains from one sample in a study of T-cell reconstitution after alpha-beta-depleted transplantation in children. Using its own MiXCR run on the PCR reads, TCRdb lists one record per CDR3 protein. The sample consists of some 310,000 distinct CDR3 sequences, approximately 23% of them appearing once. Here the sequenced sample was PBMCs, mostly from graft donor cells, taken 180 days after TCRalphabeta/CD19-depleted stem cell transplant. These receptors originate from a male patient younger than 18 who had a stem cell transplant for acute lymphoblastic leukemia, so the T cells may come from the graft donor. Both conserved end residues are part of each CDR3. A D gene is named only where the DNA matches it firmly. A row's size may be missing; if present it is once, few, many or a size class.

length: 14; D: -; J: TRBJ1-4; V: TRBV2; size: -; DNA: TGTGCCAGCAGAGTGGGACCGTTTAATGAAAAACTGTTTTTT; CDR3: CASRVGPFNEKLFF
length: 13; D: TRBD1; J: TRBJ1-2; V: TRBV2; size: -; DNA: TGTGCCAGCAGTCGAGTCCGACAGGGTGACTACACCTTC; CDR3: CASSRVRQGDYTF
length: 15; D: TRBD2; J: TRBJ2-1; V: TRBV6-5; size: -; DNA: TGTGCCAGCAGTTACACTAGCGGGAAGTACAATGAGCAGTTCTTC; CDR3: CASSYTSGKYNEQFF
length: 16; D: -; J: TRBJ2-1; V: TRBV29-1; size: few; DNA: TGCAGCGTTGAAGTCGGGGTAGACTTCTCTTACAATGAGCAGTTCTTC; CDR3: CSVEVGVDFSYNEQFF
length: 16; D: -; J: TRBJ1-1; V: TRBV7-9; size: -; DNA: TGTGCCAGCAGCTTGGACGTTTGGTTAATGGGCACTGAAGCTTTCTTT; CDR3: CASSLDVWLMGTEAFF
length: 13; D: TRBD1; J: TRBJ1-2; V: TRBV18; size: -; DNA: TGTGCCAGCTCCCCCTCGACAGGGTATGGCTACACCTTC; CDR3: CASSPSTGYGYTF
length: 17; D: TRBD2; J: TRBJ2-3; V: TRBV6-5; size: few; DNA: TGTGCCAGCAGTTTGCTTAGCGGGAGTAGCGGCACAGATACGCAGTATTTT; CDR3: CASSLLSGSSGTDTQYF
length: 12; D: -; J: TRBJ1-1; V: TRBV10-3; size: -; DNA: TGTGCCATCAGGAACCACAGGTTTGAAGCTTTCTTT; CDR3: CAIRNHRFEAFF
length: 15; D: TRBD2; J: TRBJ2-3; V: TRBV5-1; size: few; DNA: TGCGCCAGCAGCTCTTTAGCGGGACACACAGATACGCAGTATTTT; CDR3: CASSSLAGHTDTQYF
length: 17; D: TRBD2; J: TRBJ2-5; V: TRBV5-5; size: few; DNA: TGTGCCAGCAGCCATTACGTGACTAGCGGGGCCGAAGAGACCCAGTACTTC; CDR3: CASSHYVTSGAEETQYF
length: 14; D: TRBD1; J: TRBJ2-7; V: TRBV5-1; size: -; DNA: TGCGCCAGCAGCTTGTTGGGACAGGTCTACGAGCAGTACTTC; CDR3: CASSLLGQVYEQYF
length: 16; D: TRBD2; J: TRBJ2-5; V: TRBV11-2; size: -; DNA: TGTGCCAGCAGCTCGGGACTAGCGTCCAACCAAGAGACCCAGTACTTC; CDR3: CASSSGLASNQETQYF
length: 17; D: -; J: TRBJ2-5; V: TRBV20-1; size: -; DNA: TGCTGTGCTAGATCCTCGAACGCGGGATATGTCCAAGAGACCCAGTACTTC; CDR3: CCARSSNAGYVQETQYF
length: 14; D: TRBD1; J: TRBJ2-5; V: TRBV20-1; size: -; DNA: TGCAGTGCTAGAGTAGCAGGGGGCTTTGAGACCCAGTACTTC; CDR3: CSARVAGGFETQYF
length: 15; D: TRBD1; J: TRBJ2-7; V: TRBV5-4; size: -; DNA: TGTGCCAGCAGCCTCAAGGACAGGGGGGCATACGAGCAGTACTTC; CDR3: CASSLKDRGAYEQYF
length: 17; D: -; J: TRBJ1-4; V: TRBV10-3; size: -; DNA: TGTGCCATCAGTGATCGGTTCGTTACGGCTCCTAATGAAAAACTGTTTTTT; CDR3: CAISDRFVTAPNEKLFF
length: 16; D: -; J: TRBJ1-1; V: TRBV7-6; size: -; DNA: TGTGCCAGCAGCTTAGACGTGCTTCAGCCGAACACTGAAGCTTTCTTT; CDR3: CASSLDVLQPNTEAFF
length: 15; D: TRBD1; J: TRBJ1-2; V: TRBV12-3/TRBV12-4; size: -; DNA: TGTGCCAGCAGTGATGGGACAGGGTTATACTATGGCGACACCTTC; CDR3: CASSDGTGLYYGDTF
length: 18; D: TRBD2; J: TRBJ2-1; V: TRBV7-2; size: few; DNA: TGTGCCAGCAGCCGCGGGACTAGCGGGAGGTTCTCCTACAATGAGCAGTTCTTC; CDR3: CASSRGTSGRFSYNEQFF
length: 15; D: TRBD2; J: TRBJ2-1; V: TRBV9; size: -; DNA: TGTGCCAGCAGCGTGATAGCGGGAGGCCTTAATGAGCAGTTCTTC; CDR3: CASSVIAGGLNEQFF
length: 15; D: TRBD2; J: TRBJ2-5; V: TRBV7-9; size: once; DNA: TGTGCCAGCAGCTTTCGACTAGCGAGACAAGAGACCCAGTACTTC; CDR3: CASSFRLARQETQYF
length: 13; D: -; J: TRBJ2-2; V: TRBV11-2; size: few; DNA: TGTGCCAGCAGCTCCTTAAAGACCGGGGAGCTGTTTTTT; CDR3: CASSSLKTGELFF
length: 15; D: TRBD1; J: TRBJ2-5; V: TRBV7-9; size: -; DNA: TGTGCCAGCAGCTTCCGGGACAGGGGACAAGAGACCCAGTACTTC; CDR3: CASSFRDRGQETQYF
length: 14; D: TRBD2; J: TRBJ2-7; V: TRBV6-2/TRBV6-3; size: -; DNA: TGTGCCAGCAGTTACCCGGTGGGAGCGGGGGAGCAGTACTTC; CDR3: CASSYPVGAGEQYF
length: 14; D: -; J: TRBJ1-2; V: TRBV5-1; size: few; DNA: TGCGCCAGCAGCCCTGGACAAGCTAACTATGGCTACACCTTC; CDR3: CASSPGQANYGYTF
length: 19; D: TRBD1; J: TRBJ1-2; V: TRBV4-2; size: few; DNA: TGTGCCAGCAGCCAACCTGACAGGGGCACTCCCTCCTCCCACTATGGCTACACCTTC; CDR3: CASSQPDRGTPSSHYGYTF
length: 14; D: TRBD1; J: TRBJ2-7; V: TRBV27; size: -; DNA: TGTGCCAGCAGTCCCTACCGACAGGGCTACGAGCAGTACTTC; CDR3: CASSPYRQGYEQYF
length: 18; D: TRBD2; J: TRBJ2-2; V: TRBV6-1; size: few; DNA: TGTGCCAGCAGGTGGGTGACTAGCGGGAGAGCGAACACCGGGGAGCTGTTTTTT; CDR3: CASRWVTSGRANTGELFF
length: 14; D: TRBD1; J: TRBJ1-4; V: TRBV27; size: few; DNA: TGTGCCAGCTCCCACCGGGACAGGGGTGAAAAACTGTTTTTT; CDR3: CASSHRDRGEKLFF
length: 15; D: TRBD1; J: TRBJ1-5; V: TRBV5-1; size: -; DNA: TGCGCCAGCAGGTTGGACAGGGAGTTGAATCAGCCCCAGCATTTT; CDR3: CASRLDRELNQPQHF
length: 14; D: -; J: TRBJ2-1; V: TRBV12-5; size: few; DNA: TGTGCTAGTGGTTTGAAGGGGGTTTACAATGAGCAGTTCTTC; CDR3: CASGLKGVYNEQFF
length: 14; D: TRBD1; J: TRBJ1-1; V: TRBV20-1; size: -; DNA: TGCAGTGCTAGGGGACAGGGGGCAGACACTGAAGCTTTCTTT; CDR3: CSARGQGADTEAFF
length: 14; D: -; J: TRBJ1-2; V: TRBV12-5; size: -; DNA: TGTGCTAGTGGCCATAGCCGTGGGATCTATGGCTACACCTTC; CDR3: CASGHSRGIYGYTF
length: 14; D: -; J: TRBJ2-5; V: TRBV20-1; size: few; DNA: TGCAGTGCTGGACGCCTAGTTGGGGAAGAGACCCAGTACTTC; CDR3: CSAGRLVGEETQYF
length: 14; D: -; J: TRBJ1-1; V: TRBV18; size: -; DNA: TGTGCCAGCTCACCTACACAGGGAGGCACTGAAGCTTTCTTT; CDR3: CASSPTQGGTEAFF
length: 13; D: TRBD1; J: TRBJ1-2; V: TRBV20-1; size: -; DNA: TGCAGTGCTTTCGACAGGGACAACTATGGCTACACCTTC; CDR3: CSAFDRDNYGYTF
length: 15; D: -; J: TRBJ2-7; V: TRBV7-8; size: -; DNA: TGTGCCAGCAGATCCTCCCGAAGGGCCTTCTACGAGCAGTACTTC; CDR3: CASRSSRRAFYEQYF
length: 15; D: TRBD2; J: TRBJ2-7; V: TRBV7-9; size: -; DNA: TGTGCCAGCAGCTTAAACGGGAGGCCATCCTACGAGCAGTACTTC; CDR3: CASSLNGRPSYEQYF
length: 18; D: -; J: TRBJ2-3; V: TRBV7-7; size: few; DNA: TGTGCCAGCAGCTCAGGCTCCGGGACACCTCTTACCACAGATACGCAGTATTTT; CDR3: CASSSGSGTPLTTDTQYF
length: 14; D: TRBD1; J: TRBJ2-7; V: TRBV29-1; size: -; DNA: TGCAGCGTTGGTAGGGGACAGGGCCCCTACGAGCAGTACTTC; CDR3: CSVGRGQGPYEQYF
length: 16; D: TRBD2; J: TRBJ2-3; V: TRBV3-1; size: -; DNA: TGTGCCAGCAGCCCTGTTGGCGGGAGGAAACTAGATACGCAGTATTTT; CDR3: CASSPVGGRKLDTQYF
length: 16; D: TRBD2; J: TRBJ2-7; V: TRBV4-1; size: -; DNA: TGCGCCAGCAGCCAACAGGTTCTAGCGGGCTCCTACGAGCAGTACTTC; CDR3: CASSQQVLAGSYEQYF
length: 16; D: -; J: TRBJ1-1; V: TRBV14; size: -; DNA: TGTGCCAGCAGCCAAGATTGGGGGAGGGTGAACACTGAAGCTTTCTTT; CDR3: CASSQDWGRVNTEAFF
length: 18; D: TRBD2; J: TRBJ2-3; V: TRBV4-1; size: -; DNA: TGCGCCAGCAGCCAAGATATATGGACTAGCGGAAGCACAGATACGCAGTATTTT; CDR3: CASSQDIWTSGSTDTQYF
length: 11; D: -; J: TRBJ1-1; V: TRBV7-9; size: -; DNA: TGTGCCAGCAGCGGGGTTTCGGAAGCTTTCTTT; CDR3: CASSGVSEAFF
length: 15; D: TRBD2; J: TRBJ2-7; V: TRBV3-1; size: -; DNA: TGTGCCAGCAGCCAAGAAGCTAGCGGACCCTACGAGCAGTACTTC; CDR3: CASSQEASGPYEQYF
length: 16; D: TRBD2; J: TRBJ2-1; V: TRBV5-1; size: many; DNA: TGCGCCAGCAGCCGGGGACTAGCGGGAGGGCCCTATGAGCAGTTCTTC; CDR3: CASSRGLAGGPYEQFF
length: 13; D: -; J: TRBJ1-6; V: TRBV20-1; size: -; DNA: TGCAGTGCTAGTGGTACGGGGGACTCACCCCTCCACTTT; CDR3: CSASGTGDSPLHF
length: 16; D: TRBD2; J: TRBJ2-5; V: TRBV12-3/TRBV12-4; size: -; DNA: TGTGCCAGCAGTCACGGGACCCACGCGGGAGGGGAGACCCAGTACTTC; CDR3: CASSHGTHAGGETQYF
length: 15; D: -; J: TRBJ2-7; V: TRBV5-1; size: -; DNA: TGCGCCAGCAGTACCGGACAGCCTGCCCTTTACGAGCAGTACTTC; CDR3: CASSTGQPALYEQYF
length: 13; D: TRBD2; J: TRBJ2-7; V: TRBV12-3/TRBV12-4; size: many; DNA: TGTGCCAGCAGTTTCCGGGGGGGCCATGAGCAGTACTTC; CDR3: CASSFRGGHEQYF
length: 13; D: -; J: TRBJ1-3; V: TRBV12-3/TRBV12-4; size: many; DNA: TGTGCCAGCGGGACTCCACCTGGAAACACCATATATTTT; CDR3: CASGTPPGNTIYF
length: 16; D: TRBD1; J: TRBJ2-3; V: TRBV6-5; size: -; DNA: TGTGCCAGCAGTTACCAGGGGGCCGCTAGCACAGATACGCAGTATTTT; CDR3: CASSYQGAASTDTQYF
length: 17; D: TRBD2; J: TRBJ2-1; V: TRBV3-1; size: few; DNA: TGTGCCAGCAGCCAAGAATACCTAGCGGGAGTCTACAATGAGCAGTTCTTC; CDR3: CASSQEYLAGVYNEQFF
length: 16; D: -; J: TRBJ2-7; V: TRBV7-9; size: -; DNA: TGTGCCAGCAGCCCTCTAGCGCCGACGGCCTTTTACGAGCAGTACTTC; CDR3: CASSPLAPTAFYEQYF